This T cell receptor beta chain was captured by sequencing in a study of cytomegalovirus exposure and HLA in healthy donors. The study, taken as a whole, reports: CMV serostatus was the only recorded immune exposure for donors. Later analysis reportedly placed an Asian-associated ancestry cluster below the approximately 730-donor mean in N-insertions.

Turning to this clone: Antigen specificity is unknown.

There are 13 residues in the CDR3. Germline values: CDR1 SNHLY, CDR2 FYNNEI. V lost 9 bases and J 2 bases, leaving 13 bases between the germline ends. PCR amplification relied on 60 Vbeta primers (plus 13 Jbeta primers). Profiling relied on immunoSEQ multiplex PCR, and the TCRdb table lists in-frame clones only, not all of them. The sample carries some 200,000 clones, around 80% recorded once. The genes are TRBV2 and TRBJ1-2; a possible D gene is TRBD1 (6 bases). The sequenced sample consisted of PBMCs. This TCR derives from a man aged 35-49 years in good health and CMV-seropositive. The CDR3 loop reads CASARGMNYGYTF. Here the CDR3 DNA reads TGTGCCAGTGCGAGGGGGATGAACTATGGCTACACCTTC.